The sequence of this T cell receptor (beta chain) was determined in a study of blood T cell repertoires in COVID-19. This clone was seen only once. The repertoire was sequenced with immunoSEQ multiplex PCR; TCRdb's copy has only in-frame clones and lacks some. The sample holds nearly 110,000 clones, about two thirds seen once. Per germline, CDR1 MDHEN and CDR2 SYDVKM. This CDR3 is 13 amino acids long. Trimming removed 7 bases from V and 5 bases from J, with 14 bases in between. The TCR was taken from a human donor with acute or convalescent COVID-19. The donor label of this sample is uncertain. The material sequenced was peripheral blood. The chain links TRBV28 to TRBJ1-2; D uncertain. DNA of the CDR3: TGTGCCAGCACCCTGGGTAGGGAGTATGGCTACACCTTC. Translating it yields CASTLGREYGYTF.